A selection of T cell receptor beta chains follows, all from one sample in a study of graft-versus-host responses after intestinal transplantation. The antigens these receptors bind are not known. Sequenced by immunoSEQ multiplex PCR; TCRdb stores in-frame clones only, minus some. The sample lists some 100,000 clones; roughly 87% were seen once. Here the sequenced sample was unstimulated CD4+ T cells sorted from spleen or lymph node cells, taken before transplant. All receptors come from a human donor who was the organ donor for an intestinal transplant. The CDR3 runs from the conserved cysteine through the conserved F or W. The D gene is left open where the match is weak. A row's size may be missing; if present it is once, few, many or a size class.

abundance	v_gene	len	j_gene	d_gene	CDR3nt	CDR3aa
.	TRBV7-2	16	TRBJ2-7	TRBD1	TGTGCCAGCAGCCCCACTCAGGGACAGAGATTCTACGAGCAGTACTTC	CASSPTQGQRFYEQYF
.	TRBV9	15	TRBJ1-4	.	TGTGCCAGCAGCGTAGGTTTTATTCGGGGTGAAAAACTGTTTTTT	CASSVGFIRGEKLFF
few	TRBV27	15	TRBJ2-3	.	TGTGCCAGCAGTTCCCCCGACAGACCCACAGATACGCAGTATTTT	CASSSPDRPTDTQYF
once	TRBV5-1	11	TRBJ1-2	.	TGCGCCAGCAGCTTGGAGGGGGAATACACCTTC	CASSLEGEYTF
.	TRBV5-1	14	TRBJ1-4	TRBD1	TGCGCCAGCAGCTTGGGGGACAGGGAATGGAAACTGTTTTTT	CASSLGDREWKLFF
few	TRBV4-2	16	TRBJ2-1	.	TGTGCCAGCAGCCAGACTGGCGGGGACCCCTACAATGAGCAGTTCTTC	CASSQTGGDPYNEQFF
.	TRBV10-3	16	TRBJ1-3	.	TGTGCCATCAGTGAGTCGTTAGGGTTGCCTGGAAACACCATATATTTT	CAISESLGLPGNTIYF
.	TRBV7-2	15	TRBJ1-1	.	TGTGCCAGCAGCCCTCGACAGATATTGAACACTGAAGCTTTCTTT	CASSPRQILNTEAFF
.	TRBV2	14	TRBJ2-2	.	TGTGCCAGCAGTGAAGTGGGGGTCACCGGGGAGCTGTTTTTT	CASSEVGVTGELFF
.	TRBV5-6	19	TRBJ2-5	.	TGTGCCAGCAGCTCCGACCGTCATATCGGTTCATTCATCCAAGAGACCCAGTACTTC	CASSSDRHIGSFIQETQYF
.	TRBV30	17	TRBJ2-5	.	TGTGCCTGGAGTCTCTTCGTGGGCGTCGCGGGGCGGGAGACCCAGTACTTC	CAWSLFVGVAGRETQYF
.	TRBV5-4	13	TRBJ1-3	.	TGTGCCAGCAGCCTAGACTCTGGAAACACCATATATTTT	CASSLDSGNTIYF
.	TRBV7-8	15	TRBJ2-1	.	TGTGCCAGCAGCTTAGTCAGGTCCGGGTACAATGAGCAGTTCTTC	CASSLVRSGYNEQFF
.	TRBV29-1	16	TRBJ1-4	.	TGCAGCGTTGAGTTCCAGGGCGCCGCAACTAATGAAAAACTGTTTTTT	CSVEFQGAATNEKLFF
.	TRBV7-2	15	TRBJ1-3	.	TGTGCCAGCAGCCAATCCGTCCTCTCTGGAAACACCATATATTTT	CASSQSVLSGNTIYF
.	TRBV5-4	14	TRBJ1-2	TRBD1	TGTGCCAGCAGCCCACAGGGGGAAAGGCATGGCTACACCTTC	CASSPQGERHGYTF
once	TRBV28	14	TRBJ1-3	.	TGTGCCAGCGCCGGACAATACTCTGGAAACACCATATATTTT	CASAGQYSGNTIYF
.	TRBV11-2	12	TRBJ2-2	.	TGTGCCAGCAGCTTATTAACCGGGGAGCTGTTTTTT	CASSLLTGELFF
.	TRBV10-2	17	TRBJ1-5	.	TGCGCCAGCAGTGTTGCCCCGGGGGCACTAACAAATCAGCCCCAGCATTTT	CASSVAPGALTNQPQHF
.	TRBV19	16	TRBJ2-1	TRBD2	TGTGCCAGTAGTATTCCAAGCGGGGGGTTAAGGAATGAGCAGTTCTTC	CASSIPSGGLRNEQFF
.	TRBV28	11	TRBJ2-4	.	TGTGCCACAAAGCAGGGTAACATTCAGTACTTC	CATKQGNIQYF
.	TRBV19	15	TRBJ2-1	TRBD2	TGTGCCAGTAGCCCGCCTCGGGGGGGCGGGAATGAGCAGTTCTTC	CASSPPRGGGNEQFF
.	TRBV6-1	13	TRBJ2-4	.	TGTGCCAGCGAGGAGTACGCCAAAAACATTCAGTACTTC	CASEEYAKNIQYF
.	TRBV14	13	TRBJ1-1	.	TGTGCCAGCAGCCTCAGGGGCAGAACCGAAGCTTTCTTT	CASSLRGRTEAFF
.	TRBV18	18	TRBJ2-1	TRBD2	TGTGCCAGCTCACTCACTGCGGGGGGCACGCTCTCCTACAATGAGCAGTTCTTC	CASSLTAGGTLSYNEQFF
.	TRBV5-6	14	TRBJ1-2	TRBD1	TGTGCCAGCAGCAGGGACAGGGGGCGGTATGGCTACACCTTC	CASSRDRGRYGYTF
.	TRBV6-1	15	TRBJ1-5	.	TGTGCCAGCAGTGAACCTGGGGTCAGCAATCAGCCCCAGCATTTT	CASSEPGVSNQPQHF
.	TRBV4-1	14	TRBJ2-7	.	TGCGCCAGCAGCCAAGACGCTCGGGGCTACGAGCAGTACTTC	CASSQDARGYEQYF
.	TRBV11-2	18	TRBJ2-5	.	TGTGCCAGCAGCTTAAGAGGGGGTCCAGGGGGGAAGCGGGAGACCCAGTACTTC	CASSLRGGPGGKRETQYF
.	TRBV2	14	TRBJ2-3	.	TGTGCCAGCAGTCCGAGGACGGGCCCAGATACGCAGTATTTT	CASSPRTGPDTQYF
few	TRBV10-2	13	TRBJ1-1	.	TGCGCCAGCAGTCCTACCTCGGCCGGTGAAGCTTTCTTT	CASSPTSAGEAFF
.	TRBV30	14	TRBJ1-1	.	TGTGCCTGGAGCACAGGGAGGGGGAACACTGAAGCTTTCTTT	CAWSTGRGNTEAFF
.	TRBV4-1	17	TRBJ1-2	.	TGCGCCAGCAGCCAAGATCAGTCAGGGCTGATCATCTATGGCTACACCTTC	CASSQDQSGLIIYGYTF
.	TRBV5-6	16	TRBJ1-2	TRBD1	TGTGCCAGCAGCTGGGGGACAGGGAAGGAGTTTTATGGCTACACCTTC	CASSWGTGKEFYGYTF
.	TRBV28	14	TRBJ2-7	.	TGTGCCAGCAGTTTAAAGGGATTCTCCTACGAGCAGTACTTC	CASSLKGFSYEQYF
few	TRBV27	16	TRBJ2-1	TRBD2	TGTGCCAGCAGCCCCCAGCCTAGCGGGGGGGGAGGTGAGCAGTTCTTC	CASSPQPSGGGGEQFF
.	TRBV27	14	TRBJ1-3	TRBD1	TGTGCCAGCAGTTCGACAGGGGACGGAAACACCATATATTTT	CASSSTGDGNTIYF
.	TRBV7-8	16	TRBJ1-4	TRBD1	TGTGCCAGCAGAGCCGACAGGGGCGCAACTAATGAAAAACTGTTTTTT	CASRADRGATNEKLFF
.	TRBV27	16	TRBJ1-6	.	TGTGCCAGCAGTCCACCGCGCCGACAGCTTAATTCACCCCTCCACTTT	CASSPPRRQLNSPLHF
.	TRBV4-1	16	TRBJ2-3	TRBD1	TGCGCCAGCAGCCTGTGGACAGGACGTAGCACAGATACGCAGTATTTT	CASSLWTGRSTDTQYF
.	TRBV5-1	15	TRBJ2-1	TRBD2	TGCGCCAGCAGCTTGGGTACTAGCGGATACAATGAGCAGTTCTTC	CASSLGTSGYNEQFF
few	TRBV5-1	14	TRBJ2-6	.	TGCGCCAGCAGCTCAAACTCTGGGGCCAACGTCCTGACTTTC	CASSSNSGANVLTF
.	TRBV6-5	14	TRBJ2-3	.	TGTGCCAGCAGGACCAGACCTAGCACAGATACGCAGTATTTT	CASRTRPSTDTQYF
.	TRBV10-3	12	TRBJ1-1	.	TGTGCCATCCGACAGACTAACACTGAAGCTTTCTTT	CAIRQTNTEAFF
.	TRBV28	16	TRBJ1-1	.	TGTGCCAGCAGTTTATTCCCGGCCGTAATGAACACTGAAGCTTTCTTT	CASSLFPAVMNTEAFF
.	TRBV5-1	13	TRBJ2-7	.	TGCGCCAGCAGCTTGGGGGGCCTCTACGAGCAGTACTTC	CASSLGGLYEQYF
.	TRBV9	15	TRBJ1-2	.	TGTGCCAGCAGCGTAGATGGGGGTACAGGGTGGGGCTACACCTTC	CASSVDGGTGWGYTF
.	TRBV19	17	TRBJ2-1	TRBD2	TGTGCCAGTAGTCCAACTAGCGGGGGAATTTCCTACAATGAGCAGTTCTTC	CASSPTSGGISYNEQFF
.	TRBV20-1	11	TRBJ1-1	.	TGCAGTGCTAGAGATACGCCAACAGCTTTCTTT	CSARDTPTAFF
.	TRBV4-2	17	TRBJ1-4	.	TGTGCCAGCAGCCAAGGGGGATATGTCGCAACTAATGAAAAACTGTTTTTT	CASSQGGYVATNEKLFF